Listed here is a single T cell receptor beta chain. V was shortened by 0 bases and J by 0 bases, with 2 bases between the two germline ends. CDR1 WSHSY and CDR2 SAAADI come from the germline V gene. The CDR3 contains 13 residues. Treatment defined: oral pan-JAK inhibitor, 5-10 mg twice daily. Collected material from alopecia areata patients comprised lesional scalp punch biopsies and peripheral blood. This record belongs to a study of CD8+ T cells in alopecia areata. Study-wide background: Treated patients were given oral tofacitinib, which was dosed at 5 to 10 mg twice daily.

TCR sequencing used cDNA made by reverse transcription of extracted RNA. Clones were read by immunoSEQ multiplex PCR, and TCRdb kept only the in-frame ones, dropping some. Of roughly 190,000 clones listed, roughly three fifths were seen once; the top ten hold 1.3%. The chain links TRBV10-2 to TRBJ1-2; D is undetermined. The material sequenced was CD4+ T cells sorted from blood, taken between weeks 47 and 50, from a patient treated with tofacitinib. The clonotype comes from a human donor with alopecia areata. The CDR3 here is CASSESANYGYTF. CDR3 DNA: TGCGCCAGCAGTGAGTCAGCTAACTATGGCTACACCTTC.